Given below is one TCR beta chain in context. Authors' data handling: Amplifying reference gene primers gave estimates of nucleated cell counts. Assay: immunoSEQ multiplex PCR; the TCRdb copy retains only in-frame clones and omits some. The D gene and trimming were derived from the DNA, and the V and J assignments and clone size from that table. This table holds 200,000 to 300,000 clones, 80% to 90% found once. The data were obtained in a study of blood T cell repertoires in COVID-19. Study-level information: The United States, Italy and Spain supplied acute and convalescent COVID-19 samples. T cells, B-cell-depleted T cells, or PBMCs supplied cDNA or gDNA.

The germline V gene encodes CDR1 SGHTA and CDR2 FQGNSA. The ends were cut back, 3 bases at V and 5 bases at J, with 10 bases in the middle. The CDR3 loop spans 14 amino acids. This chain connects TRBV7-2 to TRBJ2-2; a possible D gene is TRBD1 (5 bases). Material: peripheral blood. The clonotype originates from a woman aged 40-49 years who had recovered from COVID-19. The CDR3 sequence: CASSFVRGTGELFF. The CDR3 nucleotides read TGTGCCAGCAGCTTCGTAAGGGGAACCGGGGAGCTGTTTTTT. Drawing the rest from reference TRBV7-2 and TRBJ2-2, the complete variable domain is GAGVSQSPSNKVTEKGKDVELRCDPISGHTALYWYRQSLGQGLEFLIYFQGNSAPDKSGLPSDRFSAERTGGSVSTLTIQRTQQEDSAVYLCASSFVRGTGELFFGEGSRLTVL.